A single sample gave rise to the 18 T cell receptor beta chains below, sequenced in a study of blood T cells in healthy people across ages. Sample-barcoded 5' priming and a J-beta primer mix drove a second PCR of roughly 7 to 11 cycles. TCRdb independently ran MiXCR on the 5' RACE reads; one entry per CDR3 protein. The repertoire holds 850,000 to 950,000 distinct CDR3 sequences, with 25% to 30% as singletons. The sequenced material came from blood. These receptor sequences come from a woman aged 80 or over in good health.

As for this clonotype: Since a much larger clone is just one base distant, this may be a read error. The chain links TRBV20-1 to TRBJ2-7; D gene uncertain. The length of the CDR3 is 11 residues. Trimming took 0 bases from V and 9 from J, leaving 9 bases between them. Germline V gene data show CDR1 as DFQATT and CDR2 as SNEGSKA (reference sequence). CDR3 in DNA: TGCAGTGCTAGAGATCGCGACGGGCAGTACTTC. It codes for CSARDRDGQYF.

This clonotype turned up a few times. The chain recombines TRBV24-1 with TRBJ1-2; a possible D gene is TRBD1 (6 bases). CDR1 is KGHDR, CDR2 SFDVKD, per germline. The CDR3 consists of 14 residues. V was clipped by 6 bases and J by 8 bases, with 18 bases between them. The CDR3 sequence is CATSTTGTTLGYTF. CDR3 coding DNA: TGTGCCACCAGTACGACCGGGACAACGTTGGGCTACACCTTC.

At least ten counts were recorded for this clonotype. The chain couples TRBV20-1 to TRBJ2-5, with TRBD1 matching over 7 bases. Germline loops: CDR1 DFQATT, CDR2 SNEGSKA (reference sequence). With 4 bases clipped from V and 5 bases from J, the junction kept 10 bases outside the gene matches. The CDR3 runs to 14 residues. This CDR3 is CSAKRGLNVETQYF. In DNA form, the CDR3 reads TGCAGTGCTAAAAGGGGGCTAAATGTGGAGACCCAGTACTTC.

In this sample, this clonotype turned up many times. The gene calls are TRBV21-1 and TRBJ2-3; the table assigns TRBD2, which was not confirmed against the DNA. TRBV21-1 constitutes a pseudogene. The length of the CDR3 is 16 residues. The chain's CDR3 is CASSTLAGDRTDTQYF. Written as DNA, the CDR3 is TGTGCCAGCAGTACCCTAGCGGGGGATCGCACAGATACGCAGTATTTT.

In this sample, this clonotype turned up many times. The V and J genes are TRBV28 and TRBJ2-7; D not certain. V was shortened by 1 base and J by 0 bases, with 7 bases between the two germline ends. CDR3 length equals 14 residues. Germline CDR1 is MDHEN and CDR2 is SYDVKM. The CDR3 spells CASSLSGDSYEQYF. The DNA for the CDR3 is TGTGCCAGCAGTTTATCGGGCGACTCCTACGAGCAGTACTTC.

This clonotype was seen only a few times. The chain links TRBV6-2 or TRBV6-3 to TRBJ2-3; 9 bases are shared with TRBD2. J gave up 6 bases and V 8 bases, and 9 bases lay outside the gene matches. The CDR3 runs 14 residues. From germline, CDR1 is MNHEY and CDR2 SVGEGT. The CDR3 DNA reads TGTGCCAGCGAGGCTAGCGGGGCTGGGGATACGCAGTATTTT. It encodes CASEASGAGDTQYF.

This clonotype was found once. The CDR3 DNA follows: TGTGCCAGCAGTGAAACGGATAGCAATCAGCCCCAGTATTTT. It codes for CASSETDSNQPQYF. The chain joins TRBV6-1 to TRBJ1-5; D unresolved. The DNA matches TRBJ2-3 better at its end, which makes the J call doubtful. CDR3 length: 14 amino acids. The germline CDR1 and CDR2 sequences are MNHNS and SASEGT.

This clonotype has just a few counts. The chain carries TRBV6-1 and TRBJ2-1, with D uncertain. The DNA end lines up better with TRBJ2-7; the J call may be wrong. The CDR3 totals 17 residues. CDR1 is MNHNS, CDR2 SASEGT, per germline. Written as DNA, the CDR3 is TGTGCCAGCAGGCAACTTCGCCGAACCAGCTCCTACAATGAGCAGTACTTC. This codes for CASRQLRRTSSYNEQYF.

In the case of this clonotype: The junction does not match germline at one end; this may be a read error. This chain joins TRBV5-1 and TRBJ1-2; a possible D gene is TRBD1 (6 bases). This CDR3 region has 16 residues. Germline-derived CDR1 and CDR2 are SGHRS and YFSETQ. The CDR3 DNA sequence: TGCGCCGGCAGCCCCGACGTTTCAGGGGCTAACTATGGCTACACCTTC. Translating it yields CAGSPDVSGANYGYTF.

This clonotype was seen a few times. The chain carries TRBV7-6 and TRBJ2-5, with 8 bases identical to TRBD1. The V gene end was trimmed by 5 bases and the J gene end by 11 bases; junction bases not matched to a gene: 16. CDR1 and CDR2 (germline): SGHVS, FNYEAQ. This CDR3 region has 15 residues. Written as DNA, the CDR3 is TGTGCCAGCAGCGAAGAACCGGGACAGGACAATGAGCAGTACTTC. Translating gives CASSEEPGQDNEQYF.

The chain links TRBV5-1 to TRBJ2-5; a weak D match, TRBD2 (6 bases). The DNA end favors TRBJ2-7, so the J call may be wrong. CDR3 length: 14 amino acids. In germline, CDR1 is SGHRS, CDR2 YFSETQ. The CDR3 DNA follows: TGCGCCAGCAGCTTGTGGGGCGGGACCTACGAGCAGTACTTC. Its protein is CASSLWGGTYEQYF.

This clonotype was found many times. The chain joins TRBV29-1 to TRBJ2-6, with a weak D call TRBD1 (5 bases). CDR1 and CDR2 (germline): SQVTM, ANQGSEA. Trimming cost V 0 bases and J 3 bases, with 6 bases left between them. This CDR3 region has 14 residues. The CDR3 reads CSVEDRDGANVLTF. The CDR3 coding sequence is TGCAGCGTTGAAGACAGGGATGGGGCCAACGTCCTGACTTTC.

The rearrangement joins TRBV20-1 to TRBJ1-5; D is possibly TRBD1 (5 bases). This CDR3 region has 16 residues. The germline V and J ends were trimmed by 7 bases and 0 bases, with 19 bases remaining between them. Germline loops: CDR1 DFQATT, CDR2 SNEGSKA (reference sequence). The DNA for the CDR3 is TGCAGTGTTAGGGACCTGGGGGGTTATAGCAATCAGCCCCAGCATTTT. This encodes CSVRDLGGYSNQPQHF.

CDR3 region: CATSSPGSGNTEAFF. CDR3 DNA: TGTGCCACCAGCTCTCCAGGGTCAGGCAACACTGAAGCTTTCTTT. The chain combines TRBV15 with TRBJ1-1; tentatively, D is TRBD1 (5 bases). The V and J ends lost 5 bases and 2 bases respectively, with 15 bases between them. CDR1 LNHNV and CDR2 YYDKDF come from the germline V gene (reference sequence). The CDR3 totals 15 residues.

This clonotype was counted many times. V gene TRBV3-1 combines with J gene TRBJ1-2; D uncertain. Trimming cost V 5 bases and J 4 bases, with 8 bases left between them. Germline CDR1 reads LGHDT; CDR2 reads YNNKEL (reference sequence). This CDR3 comprises 12 residues. In nucleotides, the CDR3 is TGTGCCAGCAGCATTAGAGGCTATGGCTACACCTTC. Amino acids: CASSIRGYGYTF.

In the case of this clonotype: A much larger clone lies one base from this, so it may be a read error. This sequence joins TRBV5-5 and TRBJ2-1; D unclear. The CDR3 totals 15 residues. Germline V gene lookup returns CDR1 SGHKS and CDR2 YYEKEE (reference sequence). The CDR3 loop reads CASTSDPSSYNGQFF. CDR3 in DNA: TGTGCCAGCACCTCCGACCCGAGCTCCTACAATGGGCAGTTCTTC.

The chain has TRBV5-6 and TRBJ1-4; the D is unclear. Trimming shortened V by 3 bases and J by 8 bases, and 14 bases separated the two germline ends. CDR3 size: 14 residues. The germline V gene has CDR1 SGHDT and CDR2 YYEEEE. CDR3 sequence (DNA): TGTGCCAGCAGCTGGGGTACGGGAGGCGAAAAACTGTTTTTT. Protein sequence: CASSWGTGGEKLFF.

The rearrangement uses TRBV6-4 and TRBJ2-1; possibly TRBD2 for D (7 bases). Trimming took off 10 bases at V and 8 bases at J, with 30 bases between the two ends. The CDR3 length is 17 residues. CDR1 is MRHNA, CDR2 SNTAGT, per germline. For the CDR3, the DNA is TGTGCCACAAGCCCCTGGGGGGGCCCCGGGCAGTCGGATGAGCAGTTCTTC. It specifies CATSPWGGPGQSDEQFF.